A single T cell receptor beta chain is shown here with its context. Antigen: not known. The PCR ran on 60 Vbeta and 13 Jbeta primers. The method was immunoSEQ multiplex PCR; TCRdb's version includes in-frame clones alone and lacks a portion of them. Recorded for this sample: about 160,000 clones. This entry belongs to a study of cytomegalovirus exposure and HLA in healthy donors. Study results and caveats: The study carried out a later analysis of TCR beta sequences. It associated some 17,000 of them with specific HLA alleles at a false discovery rate of 0.05.

The CDR3 is made up of 14 amino acids. Unmatched junction bases numbered 9, after V lost 8 bases and J lost 2 bases. The germline V gene encodes CDR1 SQVTM and CDR2 ANQGSEA. Sequenced input: PBMCs. The rearrangement uses TRBV29-1 and TRBJ2-5, with TRBD1 matching 9 bases. The sequence was obtained from a woman aged 60-75 years in good health and CMV-seronegative. CDR3 in amino acids: CSTNRDRVQETQYF. The CDR3 bases are TGCAGCACGAACCGGGACAGGGTGCAAGAGACCCAGTACTTC.